These 9 T cell receptor beta chains were sequenced from one sample in a study of breast tumors, draining lymph nodes, adjacent tissues. TCRdb itself ran the multiplex PCR reads through MiXCR, one entry per CDR3 protein. The table lists about 270,000 distinct CDR3 sequences, 30% to 35% of them singletons. Samples came from axillary lymph nodes draining the breast cancer. The sample comprised axillary lymph node tissue. These receptor sequences come from a female donor with breast cancer. Some clones in this sample may be carry-over from other donors' samples.

This clonotype was seen repeatedly, ten times or more. V usage is TRBV10-1 and J usage is TRBJ2-5; TRBD1 is a possible D gene (6 bases). The germline V gene has CDR1 WNHNN and CDR2 SYGVQD (reference sequence). Deletions cut 5 bases from V and 2 bases from J, with 9 bases between. There are 13 residues in the CDR3. Written as DNA, the CDR3 is TGCGCCAGCAGTCGGACAGCTCAAGAGACCCAGTACTTC. This sequence encodes CASSRTAQETQYF.

This clonotype was observed many times. The J gene is TRBJ2-1, the V gene TRBV20-1; no clear D gene. Germline assignment: CDR1 DFQATT and CDR2 SNEGSKA (reference sequence). Trimming left V 1 base short and J 1 base short, with 8 bases between. This CDR3 contains 14 residues. CDR3 DNA: TGCAGTGCTAGAGGAAGTCTTTCCTACAATGAGCAGTTCTTC. Translating it yields CSARGSLSYNEQFF.

At least ten counts were recorded for this clonotype. CDR3 in amino acids: CASSDQRESDTQYF. DNA of the CDR3: TGTGCCAGCAGTGACCAGCGGGAGTCAGATACGCAGTATTTT. The chain has TRBV6-4 and TRBJ2-3; 8 bases are shared with TRBD2. The J segment lost 4 bases and the V segment lost 2 bases, leaving 2 bases of the junction unmatched. This CDR3 spans 14 amino acids. Germline V gene sequence: CDR1 MRHNA, CDR2 SNTAGT.

As concerns this clonotype: A much more abundant neighbour one base away suggests this may be a read error. This chain uses TRBV6-1 with TRBJ2-3; 7 bases are a match to TRBD1. Per germline, CDR1 MNHNS and CDR2 SASEGT. With 9 bases clipped from V and 3 bases from J, the junction kept 9 bases outside the gene matches. This CDR3 region has 14 residues. The CDR3 DNA reads as TGTGCCAGTAAGGTAGGGGGCACGACAGATACGCAGTATTTT. This codes for CASKVGGTTDTQYF.

This clonotype was observed many times. This chain links TRBV7-6 with TRBJ2-3; 9 nucleotides line up with TRBD2. The CDR3 sequence is 16 residues long. The trim removed 1 base at V and 2 bases at J, leaving 4 bases unmatched. Germline CDR1 and CDR2: SGHVS and FNYEAQ. CDR3 nucleotides: TGTGCCAGCAGCTTAGATAGCGGGGGAATCACAGATACGCAGTATTTT. Protein: CASSLDSGGITDTQYF.

This clonotype was counted many times. The rearrangement joins TRBV5-4 to TRBJ2-3, with D possibly TRBD2 on 6 matching bases. Germline V lookup: CDR1 SGHNT, CDR2 YYREEE (reference sequence). The CDR3 runs 15 residues. V lost 3 bases and J lost 6, with 17 bases in between. CDR3 coding DNA: TGTGCCAGCAGCTGGGGACTCGAAGGGTGGGATACGCAGTATTTT. This sequence encodes CASSWGLEGWDTQYF.

This clonotype was seen at least ten times. V usage is TRBV20-1 and J usage is TRBJ1-6; 8 nucleotides line up with TRBD1. J gave up 8 bases and V 1 base, and 7 bases lay outside the gene matches. This CDR3 is 15 amino acids long. From germline, CDR1 is DFQATT and CDR2 SNEGSKA (reference sequence). The CDR3 loop is CSARVGRGRDSPLHF. CDR3 in DNA: TGCAGTGCTAGAGTCGGCAGGGGGCGGGATTCACCCCTCCACTTT.

Notes on this clonotype: Possible read error: a much larger clone is one base away. V usage is TRBV20-1 and J usage is TRBJ2-1; D not certain. Germline lookup yields CDR1 DFQATT and CDR2 SNEGSKA (reference sequence). This CDR3 is 16 amino acids long. V lost 1 base and J lost 9, with 22 bases in between. CDR3 region: CSARAGRSPTQSEQFF. The CDR3 region has the DNA TGCAGTGCTAGAGCCGGTCGTAGTCCCACACAAAGTGAGCAGTTCTTC.

In regard to this clonotype: Its ends do not fully match the called genes, so a read error is possible. The chain is built from TRBV5-4 and TRBJ1-4, with D perhaps TRBD1 (6 bases). In germline, CDR1 is SGHNT, CDR2 YYREEE (reference sequence). CDR3 size: 15 residues. The chain's CDR3 is CASSIMVQGNEKLLF. CDR3 DNA sequence: TGTGCCAGCAGCATCATGGTACAGGGAAATGAAAAACTGCTTTTT.